The 20 T cell receptor beta chains presented below share a single source sample, sequenced in a study of blood T cell repertoires in COVID-19. Only in-frame clones appear in the TCRdb table, and some are missing; sequencing was by immunoSEQ multiplex PCR. The data contain hundreds of thousands of clones, over 65% of them singletons. Material: peripheral blood. These TCRs come from a woman older than 75 with acute or convalescent COVID-19.

V gene TRBV2 combines with J gene TRBJ2-4, with D possibly matching TRBD1 (5 bases). The CDR3 contains 16 residues. The V end lost 6 bases, the J end lost 0 bases, and 15 bases lay between the germline ends. Germline values: CDR1 SNHLY, CDR2 FYNNEI. The CDR3 nucleotides read TGTGCCAGCAGCAGGGCCGTCTTACTAGCCAAAAACATTCAGTACTTC. It translates to CASSRAVLLAKNIQYF.

This chain uses TRBV3-1 (or the pseudogene TRBV3-2) with TRBJ2-7, with D possibly matching TRBD2 (6 bases). The germline gives CDR1 LGHDT, CDR2 YNNKEL (reference sequence). With 0 bases removed from V and 1 base from J, the gap between germline ends came to 16 bases. The CDR3 runs 17 residues. The CDR3: CASSQDLGRGGSYEQYF. As DNA, the CDR3 is TGTGCCAGCAGCCAAGATCTGGGGCGGGGTGGGTCCTACGAGCAGTACTTC.

The J gene is TRBJ1-6, the V gene TRBV12-5; 7 bases agree with TRBD1. Germline loops: CDR1 LGHNT, CDR2 FRNRAP. This CDR3 has 16 residues. The V segment lost 3 bases and the J segment 6 bases; nucleotides outside the gene matches: 8. CDR3 amino acids: CASGFISPGGNSPLHF. The CDR3 DNA sequence: TGTGCTAGTGGTTTTATCTCACCAGGGGGTAATTCACCCCTCCACTTT.

J is TRBJ2-3 and V is TRBV30; 7 bases align to TRBD1. Per germline, CDR1 GTSNPN and CDR2 SVGIG (reference sequence). The CDR3 spans 16 residues. The trim removed 0 bases at V and 0 bases at J, leaving 6 bases unmatched. In nucleotides, the CDR3 is TGTGCCTGGAGTGTAGGGGACAGTGCTAGCACAGATACGCAGTATTTT. Translation: CAWSVGDSASTDTQYF.

V is TRBV29-1 and J is TRBJ2-3, with 11 bases lining up with TRBD2. V lost 7 bases and J lost 6; bases outside the gene matches: 12. Germline-derived CDR1 and CDR2 are SQVTM and ANQGSEA. The CDR3 extends over 15 amino acids. The CDR3 sequence is CSALSSGGAWDTQYF. The CDR3 nucleotides read TGCAGCGCCCTGAGTAGCGGGGGGGCGTGGGATACGCAGTATTTT.

The chain links TRBV27 to TRBJ1-1; 7 bases fit TRBD1. The length of the CDR3 is 16 residues. Germline CDR1 MNHEY, CDR2 SMNVEV (reference sequence). V shed 2 bases and J 5 bases; nucleotides not matched to a gene: 11. For the CDR3, the DNA is TGTGCCAGCAGTTTAATACCACAGACAGGGAGAACTGAAGCTTTCTTT. Translating gives CASSLIPQTGRTEAFF.

This clone showed up many times. This chain links TRBV5-1 with TRBJ2-3; D gene unclear. The length of the CDR3 is 15 residues. The V gene's germline CDR1 is SGHRS and CDR2 YFSETQ. V was clipped by 4 bases and J by 0 bases, with 12 bases between them. The CDR3 coding sequence is TGCGCCAGCAGCCGTGGCCCACCAAGCACAGATACGCAGTATTTT. It codes for CASSRGPPSTDTQYF.

This chain connects TRBV19 to TRBJ1-2; 9 positions match TRBD1. From germline, CDR1 is LNHDA and CDR2 SQIVND (reference sequence). J was trimmed by 8 bases and V by 5 bases; bases with no gene match: 6. This CDR3 is 13 amino acids long. The CDR3 nucleotides are TGTGCCAGTAGTCCTACAGGGGGCAAAGGCTACACCTTC. It encodes CASSPTGGKGYTF.

The chain employs TRBV27 and TRBJ2-7, with 8 bases lining up with TRBD1. The CDR3 sequence is 17 residues long. Trimming removed 4 bases from V and 5 bases from J; junction bases left unmatched: 16. Germline V gives CDR1 MNHEY, CDR2 SMNVEV (reference sequence). In nucleotides, the CDR3 is TGTGCCAGCAGTTACCGACCCAGGACAGGGTGGTTCAACGAGCAGTACTTC. Amino acids: CASSYRPRTGWFNEQYF.

The CDR3 region is CASGQDPSYYGYTF. CDR3 coding DNA: TGTGCCAGCGGACAGGACCCAAGTTACTATGGCTACACCTTC. The chain recombines TRBV6-5 with TRBJ1-2; 7 bases line up with TRBD1. Trimming at V came to 8 bases and at J to 3 bases, leaving 9 bases not matched to a gene. The CDR3 totals 14 residues. Germline loops: CDR1 MNHEY, CDR2 SVGAGI.

CDR3 in DNA: TGTGCCGCGTCAGACAGTTACAATGAGCAGTTCTTC. Protein: CAASDSYNEQFF. The chain recombines TRBV10-3 with TRBJ2-1; possible D gene TRBD1, 5 bases. Germline V CDR1 and CDR2: ENHRY, SYGVKD. V was clipped by 11 bases and J by 4 bases, with 12 bases between them. This CDR3 has 12 residues.

This clone showed up just a few times. The rearrangement links TRBV2 to TRBJ2-7, with D possibly being TRBD1 (6 bases). This CDR3 has 12 amino acids. Germline V gene sequence: CDR1 SNHLY, CDR2 FYNNEI. Deletions cut 5 bases from V and 3 bases from J, with 8 bases between. The chain's CDR3 is CASSWDNYEQYF. CDR3 nucleotides: TGTGCCAGCAGTTGGGACAACTACGAGCAGTACTTC. The full variable domain, completed using reference TRBV2 and TRBJ2-7, is EPEVTQTPSHQVTQMGQEVILRCVPISNHLYFYWYRQILGQKVEFLVSFYNNEISEKSEIFDDQFSVERPDGSNFTLKIRSTKLEDSAMYFCASSWDNYEQYFGPGTRLTVT.

Here the CDR3 DNA reads TGCAGTGCTAGTGCTGGGGGCGCAGGCCTTGAAGCTTTCTTT. Encoded protein: CSASAGGAGLEAFF. The chain couples TRBV20-1 to TRBJ1-1; D perhaps matches TRBD1 (6 bases). Trimming shortened V by 3 bases and J by 7 bases, and 18 bases separated the two germline ends. Germline CDR1 reads DFQATT; CDR2 reads SNEGSKA (reference sequence). This CDR3 spans 14 amino acids.

The CDR3 nucleotides read TGTGCCAGCTCCACCACCGGGACTAGCGGGAGCTATGAGCAGTTCTTC. Translated, it gives CASSTTGTSGSYEQFF. V usage is TRBV18 and J usage is TRBJ2-1; TRBD2 agrees at 14 bases. Trimming at V came to 6 bases and at J to 8 bases, leaving 9 bases not matched to a gene. Germline CDR1 and CDR2: KGHSH and LQKENI. This CDR3 spans 16 amino acids.

The V and J genes are TRBV20-1 and TRBJ2-5; D unresolved. V lost 5 bases, J lost 6 bases, and 7 bases lay in between. Germline V gene sequence: CDR1 DFQATT, CDR2 SNEGSKA (reference sequence). CDR3 size: 10 residues. CDR3 region: CSAWLQTQYF. The CDR3 nucleotides read TGCAGTGCTTGGCTGCAGACCCAGTACTTC.

The rearrangement uses TRBV19 and TRBJ1-3; unclear D gene. The germline CDR1 and CDR2 sequences are LNHDA and SQIVND (reference sequence). This CDR3 has 14 amino acids. V lost 5 bases and J lost 4, with 12 bases in between. CDR3 residues: CASSPQMQGNTIYF. DNA for the CDR3: TGTGCCAGTAGTCCCCAGATGCAAGGAAACACCATATATTTT.

V and J are TRBV6-2 or TRBV6-3 and TRBJ1-5; possibly TRBD1 for D (6 bases). V lost 4 bases, J lost 9 bases, and 16 bases lay in between. Germline assignment: CDR1 MNHEY and CDR2 SVGEGT. The CDR3 loop spans 14 amino acids. The CDR3, as DNA: TGTGCCAGCAGTTCGGGACACCAATCGATGCCCCAGCATTTT. This encodes CASSSGHQSMPQHF.

The chain combines TRBV19 with TRBJ2-4, with TRBD2 identical over 7 bases. J lost 0 bases, V lost 3 bases, and 17 bases had no gene match. The CDR3 runs to 20 residues. Germline V gene lookup returns CDR1 LNHDA and CDR2 SQIVND (reference sequence). In DNA form, the CDR3 reads TGTGCCAGTAGTATGGTGCTAAGCGGGGATATGATACTAGCCAAAAACATTCAGTACTTC. This codes for CASSMVLSGDMILAKNIQYF.

This rearrangement joins TRBV19 to TRBJ2-1; 8 bases align to TRBD1. This CDR3 spans 15 amino acids. Germline loops: CDR1 LNHDA, CDR2 SQIVND (reference sequence). The junction had 12 bases not matched to a gene; V was cut back by 5 bases and J by 9 bases. DNA for the CDR3: TGTGCCAGTAGTCCCCGGGACAGGCGGGCAAGTGAGCAGTTCTTC. This gives the protein CASSPRDRRASEQFF.

The J gene is TRBJ1-2, the V gene TRBV15; 8 bases match TRBD1. The CDR3 length is 13 residues. The trim removed 3 bases at V and 5 bases at J, leaving 2 bases unmatched. Germline V CDR1 and CDR2: LNHNV, YYDKDF (reference sequence). As DNA, the CDR3 is TGTGCCACCAGCAGGGACAGGGAATATGGCTACACCTTC. It translates to CATSRDREYGYTF. Full variable domain (outside the CDR3, taken from reference TRBV15 and TRBJ1-2): DAMVIQNPRYQVTQFGKPVTLSCSQTLNHNVMYWYQQKSSQAPKLLFHYYDKDFNNEADTPDNFQSRRPNTSFCFLDIRSPGLGDTAMYLCATSRDREYGYTFGSGTRLTVV.